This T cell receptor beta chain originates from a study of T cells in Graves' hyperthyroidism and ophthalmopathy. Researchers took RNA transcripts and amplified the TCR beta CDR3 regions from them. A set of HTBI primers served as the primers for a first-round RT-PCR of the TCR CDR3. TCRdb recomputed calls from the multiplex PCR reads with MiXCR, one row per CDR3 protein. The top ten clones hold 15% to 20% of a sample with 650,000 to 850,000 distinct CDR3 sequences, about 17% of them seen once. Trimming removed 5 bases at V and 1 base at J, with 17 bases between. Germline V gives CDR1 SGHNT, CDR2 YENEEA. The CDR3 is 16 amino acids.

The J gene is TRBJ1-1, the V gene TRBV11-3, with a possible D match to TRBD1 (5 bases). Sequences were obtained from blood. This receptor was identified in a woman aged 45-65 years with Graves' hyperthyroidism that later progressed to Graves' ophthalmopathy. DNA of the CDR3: TGTGCCAGCAGCCTACTCCGGGACCCCTGGAACACTGAAGCTTTCTTT. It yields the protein CASSLLRDPWNTEAFF.